Presented here are 5 T cell receptor beta chains from one specimen sequenced in a study of shared clonotypes between healthy human individuals. The data were produced by immunoSEQ multiplex PCR, yet TCRdb's version contains in-frame clones alone and is incomplete. Of 150,000 to 200,000 clones in the sample, 66% were seen once. The sample was memory CD4+ T cells sorted from blood. Subset in this sample: CD45RA-negative fraction. The receptor source for this set is a man younger than 45 in good health.

CDR3 loop: CASSYQTSGDYNEQFF. The CDR3 DNA reads TGTGCCAGCAGTTACCAGACTAGCGGGGACTACAATGAGCAGTTCTTC. J is TRBJ2-1 and V is TRBV6-5; TRBD2 matches 11 bases. Germline CDR1 and CDR2: MNHEY and SVGAGI. The CDR3 is made up of 16 amino acids. V shed 2 bases, J shed 3 bases, and the junction held 3 bases outside the gene matches.

The chain recombines TRBV5-1 with TRBJ1-1, with D unclear. Germline assignment: CDR1 SGHRS and CDR2 YFSETQ. The CDR3 sequence is 13 residues long. V gave up 5 bases and J gave up 1 base, with 9 bases separating them. The CDR3 is CASRDSGNTEAFF. The CDR3 DNA follows: TGCGCCAGCAGGGATAGCGGGAACACTGAAGCTTTCTTT.

This clone was detected many times. The V call is TRBV27, the J call TRBJ2-7; perhaps D is TRBD1 or TRBD2 (6 bases each). The CDR3 covers 18 residues. CDR1 is MNHEY, CDR2 SMNVEV, per germline (reference sequence). Trimming removed 3 bases at V and 2 bases at J, with 23 bases between. The chain's CDR3 is CASSLIGGRTTSPYEQYF. As DNA, the CDR3 is TGTGCCAGCAGTTTGATAGGGGGACGGACTACCTCTCCCTACGAGCAGTACTTC.

The chain's CDR3 is CASSVAGTLSNTGELFF. The CDR3 DNA reads as TGTGCCAGCAGCGTAGCAGGGACACTATCGAACACCGGGGAGCTGTTTTTT. The chain combines TRBV9 with TRBJ2-2; D possibly corresponds to TRBD1 (6 bases). Trimming removed 0 bases from V and 0 bases from J, with 12 bases in between. The length of the CDR3 is 17 residues. CDR1 is SGDLS and CDR2 is YYNGEE in the germline V gene. The full variable domain, its missing parts supplied by reference TRBV9 and TRBJ2-2, is DSGVTQTPKHLITATGQRVTLRCSPRSGDLSVYWYQQSLDQGLQFLIQYYNGEERAKGNILERFSAQQFPDLHSELNLSSLELGDSALYFCASSVAGTLSNTGELFFGEGSRLTVL.

The chain employs TRBV10-3 and TRBJ2-2; 12 positions match TRBD2. Germline lookup yields CDR1 ENHRY and CDR2 SYGVKD. CDR3 length: 15 amino acids. The J segment lost 4 bases and the V segment lost 6 bases, leaving 3 bases of the junction unmatched. The CDR3 is CAIRLAGGSTGELFF. The CDR3 nucleotides are TGTGCCATCAGGCTAGCGGGAGGGAGCACCGGGGAGCTGTTTTTT.